These 31 T cell receptor beta chains share one sample of origin, sequenced in a study of shared clonotypes between healthy human individuals. The data were produced by immunoSEQ multiplex PCR, yet TCRdb's version contains in-frame clones alone and is incomplete. Here the sample spans 1 million to 1.2 million clones, 70% to 80% being singletons. The sequenced sample was memory CD4+ T cells from PBMCs. Subset noted: CD45RA-negative fraction. The receptor set was obtained from a man younger than 30 in good health. Some clones in this sample may be carry-over from other donors' samples.

V usage is TRBV19 and J usage is TRBJ2-7; 11 positions match TRBD2. The CDR3 is 14 residues long. Trimming cost V 4 bases and J 3 bases; bases outside gene matches: 2. The germline CDR1 and CDR2 sequences are LNHDA and SQIVND (reference sequence). The CDR3 reads CASSTLAGGYEQYF. The CDR3 coding sequence is TGTGCCAGTAGTACCCTAGCGGGAGGCTACGAGCAGTACTTC.

The genes are TRBV10-3 and TRBJ2-7; D may correspond to TRBD1 or TRBD2 (5 bases each). The germline V gene encodes CDR1 ENHRY and CDR2 SYGVKD. V dropped 2 bases and J dropped 0 bases, with 8 bases sitting between them. This CDR3 is built from 14 residues. CDR3 in amino acids: CAISETGTSYEQYF. The CDR3 nucleotides read TGTGCCATCAGTGAGACTGGGACCTCCTACGAGCAGTACTTC.

Worth noting for this clone: It is likely a read error: a sequence one base away is far more abundant. The rearrangement uses TRBV5-1 and TRBJ1-3, with TRBD1 identical over 7 bases. V lost 0 bases to trimming and J lost 2 bases; unmatched junction nucleotides: 5. The length of the CDR3 is 16 residues. Germline V CDR1 and CDR2: SGHRS, YFSETQ. CDR3 sequence (DNA): TGCGCCAGCAGCTTGGCACCGACAGGGACTGGAAACACCATATATTTT. Amino acid sequence: CASSLAPTGTGNTIYF.

There are a few counts of this clone. The V call is TRBV29-1, the J call TRBJ2-1; D is possibly TRBD1 or TRBD2 (5 bases each). The CDR3 runs to 10 residues. V gave up 7 bases and J gave up 8 bases, with 9 bases separating them. Germline CDR1 reads SQVTM; CDR2 reads ANQGSEA. As DNA, the CDR3 is TGCAGCGGGGACGGATATGAGCAGTTCTTC. Amino acid sequence: CSGDGYEQFF.

This chain uses TRBV7-2 with TRBJ2-3, with 8 bases fitting TRBD2. The germline gives CDR1 SGHTA, CDR2 FQGNSA. After removal of 5 bases from V and 9 bases from J, the junction contained 13 bases not matched to a gene. The CDR3 loop spans 15 amino acids. Here the CDR3 reads CASSPGREAAQTQYF. CDR3 nucleotides: TGTGCCAGCAGCCCCGGGCGGGAGGCCGCCCAAACGCAGTATTTT.

The chain uses TRBV6-1 and TRBJ2-6; 9 nucleotides align to TRBD1. Germline CDR1 and CDR2: MNHNS and SASEGT. The ends lost 1 base at V and 0 bases at J; junction bases unmatched: 7. CDR3 length: 19 amino acids. The CDR3: CASSEGRTGATSGANVLTF. CDR3 DNA: TGTGCCAGCAGTGAAGGCAGGACAGGGGCCACCTCTGGGGCCAACGTCCTGACTTTC.

This clone showed up just a few times. The CDR3 coding sequence is TGTGCCAGCAGCTTAGGAGCAACTAGCACAGATACGCAGTATTTT. It is translated as CASSLGATSTDTQYF. V is TRBV5-6 and J is TRBJ2-3; D unresolved. The length of the CDR3 is 15 residues. Between the trimmed V and J ends, which lost 2 bases and 0 bases, there was a span of 10 bases. Germline V gene lookup returns CDR1 SGHDT and CDR2 YYEEEE. Full variable domain (rest looked up from reference TRBV5-6 and TRBJ2-3): DAGVTQSPTHLIKTRGQQVTLRCSPKSGHDTVSWYQQALGQGPQFIFQYYEEEERQRGNFPDRFSGHQFPNYSSELNVNALLLGDSALYLCASSLGATSTDTQYFGPGTRLTVL.

This chain links TRBV5-1 with TRBJ1-2, with D maybe TRBD1 (6 bases). The CDR3 totals 15 residues. CDR1 SGHRS and CDR2 YFSETQ come from the germline V gene. Trimming left V 4 bases short and J 4 bases short, with 17 bases between. In DNA form, the CDR3 reads TGCGCCAGCAGCCCCCCCAGGGGAGAAGCCTATGGCTACACCTTC. Translated, it gives CASSPPRGEAYGYTF.

This chain links TRBV5-4 with TRBJ2-5; 8 bases are a match to TRBD2. After removal of 6 bases from V and 0 bases from J, the junction contained 4 bases not matched to a gene. Germline V gives CDR1 SGHNT, CDR2 YYREEE (reference sequence). The CDR3 length is 14 residues. The CDR3 bases are TGTGCCAGCACCCCACTAGCGGACCAAGAGACCCAGTACTTC. Its translation is CASTPLADQETQYF. The full variable domain, its missing parts supplied by reference TRBV5-4 and TRBJ2-5, is ETGVTQSPTHLIKTRGQQVTLRCSSQSGHNTVSWYQQALGQGPQFIFQYYREEENGRGNFPPRFSGLQFPNYSSELNVNALELDDSALYLCASTPLADQETQYFGPGTRLLVL.

This clone has at least ten counts. The V and J genes are TRBV28 and TRBJ1-5; 8 bases map to TRBD1. This CDR3 region has 14 residues. After removal of 6 bases from V and 9 bases from J, the junction contained 10 bases not matched to a gene. Germline V CDR1 and CDR2: MDHEN, SYDVKM. The CDR3 loop is CASSRAGGGRPQHF. The CDR3 region has the DNA TGTGCCAGCAGCCGGGCAGGGGGCGGGAGGCCCCAGCATTTT.

This rearrangement joins TRBV19 to TRBJ1-2; possibly TRBD1 for D (5 bases). Germline-derived CDR1 and CDR2 are LNHDA and SQIVND (reference sequence). The CDR3 runs to 12 residues. With 6 bases removed from V and 4 bases from J, the gap between germline ends came to 9 bases. The CDR3 DNA follows: TGTGCCAGTAGACGGGACGGCTATGGCTACACCTTC. The encoded protein is CASRRDGYGYTF.

The rearrangement links TRBV7-3 to TRBJ2-2; no firm D call. CDR3 size: 12 residues. Germline loops: CDR1 SGHTA, CDR2 FQGTGA. Trimming removed 5 bases from V and 7 bases from J, with 8 bases in between. The CDR3 here is CASSQTIGELFF. The CDR3, as DNA: TGTGCCAGCAGCCAGACGATCGGGGAGCTGTTTTTT.

The rearrangement uses TRBV30 and TRBJ2-1, with a tentative D call TRBD2 (6 bases). Germline loops: CDR1 GTSNPN, CDR2 SVGIG (reference sequence). The V end was cut by 5 bases, the J end by 7 bases, with 15 bases between. This CDR3 is built from 13 residues. The CDR3 DNA reads as TGTGCCTGGGGGGCGGGGTTAAGGAATGAGCAGTTCTTC. Encoded protein: CAWGAGLRNEQFF. The variable domain in full, with the rest retrieved from reference TRBV30 and TRBJ2-1, is SQTIHQWPATLVQPVGSPLSLECTVEGTSNPNLYWYRQAAGRGLQLLFYSVGIGQISSEVPQNLSASRPQDRQFILSSKKLLLSDSGFYLCAWGAGLRNEQFFGPGTRLTVL.

The count of this clone is one. Other DNA sequences in the same sample also yield this CDR3. The rearrangement links TRBV4-1 to TRBJ2-1; TRBD2 matches 10 bases. Trimming at V came to 0 bases and at J to 3 bases, leaving 2 bases not matched to a gene. The germline CDR1 and CDR2 sequences are MGHRA and YSYEKL. This CDR3 has 16 amino acids. The CDR3 is CASSQEGLAVYNEQFF. In DNA, the CDR3 is TGCGCCAGCAGCCAAGAAGGACTAGCGGTCTACAATGAGCAGTTCTTC.

This chain links TRBV5-1 with TRBJ2-3; TRBD2 matches 10 bases. Unmatched junction bases numbered 5, after V lost 5 bases and J lost 5 bases. The CDR3 totals 14 residues. Germline V CDR1 and CDR2: SGHRS, YFSETQ. CDR3 nucleotide sequence: TGCGCCAGCAGAGCTAGCGGGAGCGGAGATACGCAGTATTTT. This translates into CASRASGSGDTQYF.

The chain combines TRBV28 with TRBJ2-5; D is uncertain. The CDR3 is 14 residues long. Germline-derived CDR1 and CDR2 are MDHEN and SYDVKM. Trimming removed 5 bases from V and 2 bases from J, with 12 bases in between. CDR3 DNA: TGTGCCAGCAGTACTGTTCTTGCGCAAGAGACCCAGTACTTC. Amino acid sequence: CASSTVLAQETQYF. Full variable domain (outside the CDR3, taken from reference TRBV28 and TRBJ2-5): DVKVTQSSRYLVKRTGEKVFLECVQDMDHENMFWYRQDPGLGLRLIYFSYDVKMKEKGDIPEGYSVSREKKERFSLILESASTNQTSMYLCASSTVLAQETQYFGPGTRLLVL.

A single count supports this clone. V is TRBV11-2 and J is TRBJ1-5, with D unresolved. V lost 5 bases and J 3 bases, leaving 14 bases between the germline ends. Germline loops: CDR1 SGHAT, CDR2 FQNNGV. The length of the CDR3 is 15 residues. The DNA of the CDR3 is TGTGCCAGCAGCCGGAACGGACTGGACAATCAGCCCCAGCATTTT. Translated: CASSRNGLDNQPQHF.

The sample holds one count of this clone. The gene calls are TRBV6-6 and TRBJ2-3, with TRBD1 as a possible D gene (6 bases). The V and J ends lost 4 bases and 2 bases respectively, with 13 bases between them. CDR3 length: 15 amino acids. Germline loops: CDR1 MNHNY, CDR2 SVGAGI (reference sequence). The CDR3: CASSSRTVDTDTQYF. The CDR3 DNA is TGTGCCAGCAGTTCTAGGACAGTCGACACAGATACGCAGTATTTT.

This sequence joins TRBV4-2 and TRBJ2-1, with D possibly being TRBD2 (5 bases). V was pared by 0 bases and J by 12 bases, with 9 bases between. This CDR3 is built from 12 residues. Germline-derived CDR1 and CDR2 are LGHNA and YNFKEQ. Here the CDR3 reads CASSQDPAGQFF. DNA of the CDR3: TGTGCCAGCAGCCAAGACCCGGCGGGGCAGTTCTTC.

This clone is a singleton in its sample. The chain carries TRBV27 and TRBJ2-3, with a tentative D call TRBD2 (6 bases). V was clipped by 6 bases and J by 2 bases, with 18 bases between them. The CDR3 runs to 16 residues. The germline gives CDR1 MNHEY, CDR2 SMNVEV (reference sequence). CDR3 bases: TGTGCCAGCAGGACATTGACTAGGGGAGCCACAGATACGCAGTATTTT. Its translation: CASRTLTRGATDTQYF.

The genes are TRBV4-1 and TRBJ1-5; the D is unclear. Per the germline V gene, CDR1 is MGHRA and CDR2 is YSYEKL. Trimming pared 0 bases from V and 7 bases from J, leaving 7 bases between. The CDR3 has 13 residues. The CDR3 DNA follows: TGCGCCAGCAGCCAAGAAACCCGACAGCCCCAGCATTTT. Its translation is CASSQETRQPQHF.

Only one count was recorded for this clone. J is TRBJ2-5 and V is TRBV10-3; D possibly corresponds to TRBD2 (6 bases). CDR1 ENHRY and CDR2 SYGVKD come from the germline V gene. The CDR3 contains 14 residues. V was cut by 6 bases and J by 10 bases, with 21 bases left in between. In nucleotides, the CDR3 is TGTGCCATCAGGAGTAGTAGGGGCCCGGGGGACCAGTACTTC. Translated, it gives CAIRSSRGPGDQYF.

This rearrangement joins TRBV28 to TRBJ1-4; D ambiguous. This CDR3 has 15 amino acids. The ends were cut back, 6 bases at V and 6 bases at J, with 17 bases in the middle. The germline V gene encodes CDR1 MDHEN and CDR2 SYDVKM. CDR3 bases: TGTGCCAGCAGAGACGCCTCAGGATTCTATGAAAAACTGTTTTTT. This codes for CASRDASGFYEKLFF.

CDR3 coding DNA: TGTGCCAGCAGCCCTTTTAACTCCTACGAGCAGTACTTC. Amino acids: CASSPFNSYEQYF. The chain couples TRBV5-6 to TRBJ2-7; D unresolved. The germline V gene has CDR1 SGHDT and CDR2 YYEEEE. Trimming pared 4 bases from V and 0 bases from J, leaving 8 bases between. This CDR3 is 13 amino acids long.

This clone appeared a few times. The J gene is TRBJ1-5, the V gene TRBV6-5; 8 bases are a match to TRBD1. Unmatched junction bases numbered 8, after V lost 11 bases and J lost 2 bases. The germline gives CDR1 MNHEY, CDR2 SVGAGI. This CDR3 region has 14 residues. DNA for the CDR3: TGTGCCGGGACCGGGACAGGCCGCAATCAGCCCCAGCATTTT. As protein: CAGTGTGRNQPQHF.

To note about this clone: This likely stems from a read error, as it lies one base from a far larger clone. The V call is TRBV2, the J call TRBJ2-3; D is undetermined. The CDR3 contains 13 residues. Germline assignment: CDR1 SNHLY and CDR2 FYNNEI. For the CDR3, the DNA is TGTGTCAGCAGTGAACCATTCACAGATACGCAGTATTTT. Its protein is CVSSEPFTDTQYF.

This sequence joins TRBV19 and TRBJ2-1, with TRBD1 matching over 7 bases. Trimming took 0 bases from V and 3 from J; bases not matched to a gene: 14. The CDR3 totals 19 residues. CDR1 LNHDA and CDR2 SQIVND come from the germline V gene (reference sequence). The CDR3 loop reads CASSIDLFPRGTDYNEQFF. The CDR3 DNA sequence: TGTGCCAGTAGTATAGATCTTTTTCCCAGGGGGACAGACTACAATGAGCAGTTCTTC.

This clone was recorded only once. This chain links TRBV28 with TRBJ1-2, with 9 bases identical to TRBD1. The CDR3 has 14 amino acids. Germline-derived CDR1 and CDR2 are MDHEN and SYDVKM. The J segment lost 7 bases and the V segment lost 5 bases, leaving 8 bases of the junction unmatched. The CDR3 spells CASSQLQGASGYTF. In nucleotides, the CDR3 is TGTGCCAGCAGTCAGTTACAGGGGGCGTCTGGCTACACCTTC.

This chain joins TRBV19 and TRBJ1-5; a weak D match, TRBD1 (6 bases). The germline V gene encodes CDR1 LNHDA and CDR2 SQIVND (reference sequence). Trimming stripped 7 bases from V and 7 bases from J, with 20 bases between. This CDR3 spans 15 amino acids. The CDR3 region is CASTVRTGFFQPQHF. The CDR3 bases are TGTGCCAGTACCGTCAGAACAGGGTTCTTCCAGCCCCAGCATTTT.

V is TRBV7-2 and J is TRBJ1-4; D is undetermined. Trimming shortened V by 5 bases and J by 0 bases, and 10 bases separated the two germline ends. CDR1 and CDR2 from the germline V gene are SGHTA and FQGNSA. The CDR3 length is 15 residues. In DNA, the CDR3 is TGTGCCAGCAGCGTCGGTCTTGCAACTAATGAAAAACTGTTTTTT. It yields the protein CASSVGLATNEKLFF.

The chain links TRBV4-1 to TRBJ1-1, with D hard to call. The V and J ends lost 0 bases and 0 bases respectively, with 11 bases between them. In germline, CDR1 is MGHRA, CDR2 YSYEKL. CDR3 length: 16 residues. The DNA of the CDR3 is TGCGCCAGCAGCCAAGACCTCCGACACCTGAACACTGAAGCTTTCTTT. Its translation is CASSQDLRHLNTEAFF.